A selection of T cell receptor beta chains follows, all from one sample in a study of shared clonotypes between healthy human individuals. Using immunoSEQ multiplex PCR, the repertoire was profiled, and TCRdb retains in-frame clones only, with some absent. This repertoire shows fewer than 1.6 million clones, approximately 98.5% found once; its top ten account for over 0.3%. Sequencing was done on a sample of naive CD4+ T cells sorted from blood. Receptor source: a man aged 30 to 39 in good health. Both conserved end residues are part of each CDR3. Each record gives: J gene, clone size, D gene, V gene, CDR3 DNA, CDR3 protein. D genes are given only for firm matches. Some rows have no size entry. The others give once, few or many, or a class for an expanded clone.

>TRBJ1-2|few|.|TRBV27
TGTGCCAGTGGGGCGTCTACAATCCGGGACTATGGCTACACCTTC
CASGASTIRDYGYTF
>TRBJ2-3|.|TRBD1|TRBV19
TGTGCCAGTCGGACAGGGCAAACAGATACGCAGTATTTT
CASRTGQTDTQYF
>TRBJ1-5|.|.|TRBV7-3
TGTGCCAGCAGCTTAACGTTTCTTCAGCCCCAGCATTTT
CASSLTFLQPQHF
>TRBJ2-7|.|TRBD2|TRBV5-1
TGCGCCAGCAGCTTGGATCCTAGCGGGAGGGCCTACGAGCAGTACTTC
CASSLDPSGRAYEQYF
>TRBJ1-3|.|TRBD1|TRBV19
TGTGCCAGTAGTACCGGGGACAGCTCTGGAAACACCATATATTTT
CASSTGDSSGNTIYF
>TRBJ2-1|.|.|TRBV28
TGTGCCAGCAGTTACCAGGGACACAATGAGCAGTTCTTC
CASSYQGHNEQFF
>TRBJ2-7|.|TRBD2|TRBV7-2
TGTGCCAGCAGCTTGATGTCTAGCGGGAGCTACGAGCAGTACTTC
CASSLMSSGSYEQYF
>TRBJ2-7|.|.|TRBV30
TGTGCCTGGACCGTACAGGGTTCTAGCGAGCAGTACTTC
CAWTVQGSSEQYF
>TRBJ2-1|.|TRBD2|TRBV5-1
TGCGCCAGCAGCATCGGGCTAGCGGGAGTGGTTGAGCAGTTCTTC
CASSIGLAGVVEQFF
>TRBJ2-3|.|TRBD1|TRBV5-1
TGCGCCAGCAGCCACTCCGGGACAGGAGTCGCTGACACAGATACGCAGTATTTT
CASSHSGTGVADTDTQYF
>TRBJ2-7|.|.|TRBV28
TGTGCCAGCAGTTTCGGCGGGGCGGCCTACGAGCAGTACTTC
CASSFGGAAYEQYF
>TRBJ2-3|.|TRBD1|TRBV9
TGTGCCAGCTCCGACCGGGACAGGGGGCCTAGCGGAAGCACAGATACGCAGTATTTT
CASSDRDRGPSGSTDTQYF
>TRBJ2-7|.|TRBD2|TRBV28
TGTGCCAGCAGCCCAAAGGGACTAGCGGGAGTGAACGAGCAGTACTTC
CASSPKGLAGVNEQYF
>TRBJ2-5|.|.|TRBV7-7
TGTGCCAGCAGCTTAGGGGGAGACACAGGGACCCAGTACTTC
CASSLGGDTGTQYF
>TRBJ2-5|.|TRBD1|TRBV11-1
TGTGCCAGCAGCTTAGGACAGGGTTTCGGCCAAGAGACCCAGTACTTC
CASSLGQGFGQETQYF
>TRBJ1-5|.|.|TRBV2
TGTGCCAGCAGTTCACGGGGTGGCAATCAGCCCCAGCATTTT
CASSSRGGNQPQHF
>TRBJ2-7|once|.|TRBV7-9
TGTGCCAGCAGCTTAGGGGTAGCGTTCGATACCTACGAGCAGTACTTC
CASSLGVAFDTYEQYF
>TRBJ2-7|.|.|TRBV21-1
TGTGCCAGCAGCAACGAACCGGGGCAGCTCATCTCTTACGAGCAGTACTTC
CASSNEPGQLISYEQYF
>TRBJ1-1|once|.|TRBV7-2
TGTGCCAGCAGCTTAGGGGGCTTGAACACTGAAGCTTTCTTT
CASSLGGLNTEAFF
>TRBJ2-1|.|TRBD2|TRBV18
TGTGCCAGCTCACCAGGGCGGACTAGCGTCAGAGAGCAGTTCTTC
CASSPGRTSVREQFF
>TRBJ2-5|.|TRBD2|TRBV7-9
TGTGCCAGCAGCACGCCACGACTAGCGGGGGAAGAGACCCAGTACTTC
CASSTPRLAGEETQYF
>TRBJ2-2|once|TRBD1|TRBV5-1
TGCGCCAGCAGCTTGGAGACAGGGAGAAGGAACACCGGGGAGCTGTTTTTT
CASSLETGRRNTGELFF
>TRBJ1-3|.|.|TRBV18
TGTGCCAGCTCACCGAAGATCGCAGGGTTCTTCCACTCTGGAAACACCATATATTTT
CASSPKIAGFFHSGNTIYF
>TRBJ2-7|.|.|TRBV16
TGTGCCAGCAGCCAATACCAGGGGCCCTCCTACGAGCAGTACTTC
CASSQYQGPSYEQYF
>TRBJ2-1|.|TRBD2|TRBV6-5
TGTGCCAGCAGTTCCCGGACTAGCGGATGGTACAATGAGCAGTTCTTC
CASSSRTSGWYNEQFF
>TRBJ2-1|.|.|TRBV21-1
TGTGCCAGCAGCAAACCCCGGACTAGCGGGGCCCACAATGAGCAGTTCTTC
CASSKPRTSGAHNEQFF
>TRBJ2-3|.|.|TRBV5-1
TGCGCCAGCAGCTTGGAAGGGACGGGGGGCACAGATACGCAGTATTTT
CASSLEGTGGTDTQYF
>TRBJ2-1|once|TRBD2|TRBV18
TGTGCCAGCTCACCACCGATTCGACTAGCGGACACCCCAAGCTCCTACAATGAGCAGTTCTTC
CASSPPIRLADTPSSYNEQFF
>TRBJ2-3|.|TRBD2|TRBV28
TGTGCCAGCAACTCGGGGGGGACAGATACGCAGTATTTT
CASNSGGTDTQYF
>TRBJ2-5|.|TRBD1|TRBV5-6
TGTGCCAGCAGCCGAGGGACAGCCCAAGAGACCCAGTACTTC
CASSRGTAQETQYF
>TRBJ2-3|.|TRBD2|TRBV9
TGTGCCAGCAGCGCTCCCCGTGGGAGGGACTGGACTAGCACAGATACGCAGTATTTT
CASSAPRGRDWTSTDTQYF
>TRBJ2-7|.|TRBD2|TRBV5-6
TGTGCCAGCAGCTACCAAGCGGGAAAGAATTACGAGCAGTACTTC
CASSYQAGKNYEQYF
>TRBJ2-1|.|TRBD1|TRBV29-1
TGCAGCGTCAGCAGGGGGCCGCCTGACTACAATGAGCAGTTCTTC
CSVSRGPPDYNEQFF
>TRBJ2-7|.|.|TRBV29-1
TGCAGCGTTGTAAATAGCTACGAGCAGTACTTC
CSVVNSYEQYF
>TRBJ2-7|.|TRBD1|TRBV5-4
TGTGCCAGCAGCTTGAGGGGGCGCTTCGACGAGCAGTACTTC
CASSLRGRFDEQYF
>TRBJ1-1|.|.|TRBV27
TGTGCCAGCAGTTTATCGAGAGGGGGCACTGAAGCTTTCTTT
CASSLSRGGTEAFF
>TRBJ2-1|.|TRBD2|TRBV18
TGTGCCAGCTCACCGACTAGCGGGAGGGCCAATGAGCAGTTCTTC
CASSPTSGRANEQFF
>TRBJ2-2|.|.|TRBV5-1
TGCGCCAGCAGCTTGGTAGGGCAGGTTCTCCGGGAGCTGTTTTTT
CASSLVGQVLRELFF
>TRBJ1-2|.|.|TRBV18
TGTGCCAGCTCACCGGAGGACTATGGCTACACCTTC
CASSPEDYGYTF
>TRBJ2-6|.|TRBD1|TRBV15
TGTGCCACCAGCAGTGGACAGGGGGCTTCCGGGGCCAACGTCCTGACTTTC
CATSSGQGASGANVLTF
>TRBJ2-7|.|TRBD1|TRBV7-9
TGTGCCAGCAGCTTAGGTAGAGGCAGGGGGATTTACGAGCAGTACTTC
CASSLGRGRGIYEQYF
>TRBJ1-2|.|TRBD1|TRBV5-1
TGCGCCAGCAGCTTGTCACAGGGGGCGCGAGGCTACACCTTC
CASSLSQGARGYTF
>TRBJ2-2|once|TRBD2|TRBV18
TGTGCCAGCTCACCGTTGGGCCGATCGACTAGCGTGGTCACCGGGGAGCTGTTTTTT
CASSPLGRSTSVVTGELFF
>TRBJ2-7|.|TRBD2|TRBV28
TGTGCCAGCAGCATCCCCGCTAGCGGGAGTAGCTACGAGCAGTACTTC
CASSIPASGSSYEQYF
>TRBJ2-3|.|.|TRBV6-1
TGTGCCAGCATCCTAACACGCATCGCAGATACGCAGTATTTT
CASILTRIADTQYF
>TRBJ1-1|.|TRBD1|TRBV29-1
TGCAGCGTGGTAGGAAGGACAGGGTGGGACACTGAAGCTTTCTTT
CSVVGRTGWDTEAFF
>TRBJ2-5|.|.|TRBV25-1
TGTGCCACCAAGGATCTCTCAGAGACCCAGTACTTC
CATKDLSETQYF
>TRBJ1-1|.|.|TRBV7-2
TGTGCCAGCAGCTTCACCGGGTTGAACACTGAAGCTTTCTTT
CASSFTGLNTEAFF
>TRBJ2-2|.|.|TRBV5-1
TGCGCCAGCAGTATGGGGAACACCGGGGAGCTGTTTTTT
CASSMGNTGELFF
>TRBJ1-2|.|.|TRBV6-1
TGTGCCAGCAGTGCTAAAGGTGGGGCAGGGGCGCTAGCTAACTATGGCTACACCTTC
CASSAKGGAGALANYGYTF
>TRBJ2-7|.|TRBD2|TRBV18
TGTGCCAGCTCACCTGTAGCGGGAGGACCCTACGAGCAGTACTTC
CASSPVAGGPYEQYF
>TRBJ2-7|.|TRBD1|TRBV5-4
TGTGCCAGCAGCACCCGGACAGGCGGCGAGCAGTACTTC
CASSTRTGGEQYF
>TRBJ2-1|.|.|TRBV18
TGTGCCAGCTCCCCAGCCGGGACACCTCCTTACAATGAGCAGTTCTTC
CASSPAGTPPYNEQFF
>TRBJ2-1|.|.|TRBV5-1
TGCGCCAGCAGCTTGGATACGGTGTCCGCCTACAATGAGCAGTTCTTC
CASSLDTVSAYNEQFF